Listed below are T cell receptor beta chains from one sample, sequenced in a study of CD8 T cells in Susac syndrome. TCRdb reprocessed the immunoSEQ multiplex PCR reads with MiXCR, giving one entry per CDR3 protein. Of approximately 150,000 distinct CDR3 sequences detected, about 95% appear once; the ten largest clones hold over 0.1%. What was sequenced was CD4+ T cells from PBMCs. These receptors were taken from a human donor with multiple sclerosis. The conserved cysteine and the conserved F or W are not part of the CDR3 here.

V gene: TRBV12-3/TRBV12-4; J gene: TRBJ1-2; CDR3 protein: ASSLARQETSYGYT
V gene: TRBV7-3; J gene: TRBJ2-5; CDR3 protein: ASSPTGGRQETQY
V gene: TRBV5-1; J gene: TRBJ2-3; CDR3 protein: ASSFSLRSSTDTQY
V gene: TRBV9; J gene: TRBJ2-7; CDR3 protein: ASSVEASGDRYEQY
V gene: TRBV7-8; J gene: TRBJ2-5; CDR3 protein: ASSSILPSGTTQETQY
V gene: TRBV12-3/TRBV12-4; J gene: TRBJ1-6; CDR3 protein: ASTLGSYNSPLH
V gene: TRBV7-2; J gene: TRBJ2-6; CDR3 protein: ASSLRVDGANVLT
V gene: TRBV2; J gene: TRBJ2-2; CDR3 protein: ASRTGAGELF
V gene: TRBV7-9; J gene: TRBJ2-1; CDR3 protein: ASSLNRATSGRRSEQF
V gene: TRBV9; J gene: TRBJ2-2; CDR3 protein: ASSGSGDNTGELF
V gene: TRBV9; J gene: TRBJ1-2; CDR3 protein: ASSVRSGQDGYT
V gene: TRBV12-3/TRBV12-4; J gene: TRBJ2-3; CDR3 protein: ASSLTDTQY
V gene: TRBV9; J gene: TRBJ2-3; CDR3 protein: ASSRTSGYTDTQY
V gene: TRBV29-1; J gene: TRBJ2-7; CDR3 protein: SVIRDRVAEQY
V gene: TRBV2; J gene: TRBJ2-5; CDR3 protein: ASRTHRGETQY
V gene: TRBV15; J gene: TRBJ2-5; CDR3 protein: ATSKALLRGETQY
V gene: TRBV20-1; J gene: TRBJ2-5; CDR3 protein: SGTSGQETQY
V gene: TRBV29-1; J gene: TRBJ2-1; CDR3 protein: SVGLARNNEQF
V gene: TRBV7-2; J gene: TRBJ2-2; CDR3 protein: ASSAETSGNTGELF
V gene: TRBV4-1; J gene: TRBJ1-1; CDR3 protein: ASSSGQGGTEAF
V gene: TRBV20-1; J gene: TRBJ2-2; CDR3 protein: SAPRLAKDLTGELF
V gene: TRBV3-1; J gene: TRBJ2-6; CDR3 protein: ASSSTMTSGANVLT
V gene: TRBV24-1; J gene: TRBJ2-7; CDR3 protein: ATSVLSSYEQY
V gene: TRBV20-1; J gene: TRBJ2-3; CDR3 protein: SATTSGGKDTQY
V gene: TRBV18; J gene: TRBJ1-1; CDR3 protein: ASLLTGGNTEAF
V gene: TRBV6-5; J gene: TRBJ1-1; CDR3 protein: ASADRRETEAF
V gene: TRBV7-2; J gene: TRBJ2-7; CDR3 protein: ASSPGTGVAQY
V gene: TRBV12-3/TRBV12-4; J gene: TRBJ2-7; CDR3 protein: ASSRGGSIYEQY
V gene: TRBV15; J gene: TRBJ1-6; CDR3 protein: ATSRGGTGGRNSPLH
V gene: TRBV7-9; J gene: TRBJ2-7; CDR3 protein: ASSPPGVAGRGQY
V gene: TRBV15; J gene: TRBJ2-7; CDR3 protein: ATSRDGGADYEQY
V gene: TRBV20-1; J gene: TRBJ2-1; CDR3 protein: SARDSGDTGRSSYNEQF
V gene: TRBV7-8; J gene: TRBJ2-1; CDR3 protein: ASTLRPAGGRVF
V gene: TRBV5-8; J gene: TRBJ2-5; CDR3 protein: ASSPLGQGARETQY
V gene: TRBV25-1; J gene: TRBJ1-1; CDR3 protein: ASSTQQGANTEAF
V gene: TRBV29-1; J gene: TRBJ1-1; CDR3 protein: SVDDGQGMNTEAF
V gene: TRBV4-2; J gene: TRBJ1-4; CDR3 protein: ASSQDTGGASEKLF
V gene: TRBV6-5; J gene: TRBJ1-4; CDR3 protein: ASSWDSSNEKLF
V gene: TRBV6-4; J gene: TRBJ1-1; CDR3 protein: ASSVERNTEAF